This TCR beta chain was identified in a study of T-cell memory formation after mild COVID-19. At the level of the study: For the most part, TCR clusters were specific to one donor.

From the 5' RACE reads, TCRdb called clonotypes with MiXCR, one entry per CDR3 protein. The sample records 550,000 to 600,000 distinct CDR3 sequences, roughly a sixth being singletons. For this clonotype: Antigen: not known.

Germline CDR1 SEHNR, CDR2 FQNEAQ (reference sequence). The germline V and J ends were trimmed by 2 bases and 4 bases, with 12 bases remaining between them. The CDR3 runs 14 residues. Whole-study results and caveats: Whereas later expanders leaned CD4+, clones contracting day 15 to 85 showed a balanced CD4/CD8 makeup. CD8+ contracting clones occupied EMRA, while CD4+ ones occupied mainly CM and EM. Memory cells collected pre-infection included some clones that later responded, suggesting cross-reactive memory joined.

The chain has TRBV7-9 and TRBJ2-7; tentatively, D is TRBD1 or TRBD2 (5 bases each). The sequence came from an adult woman who had mild COVID-19 (a few samples of this study predate the infection). Cell type and time point are not known. The sample comprised PBMCs or a T cell subset sorted from them (not recorded which). The CDR3 DNA sequence: TGTGCCAGCAGCTTAACACTCGAGGGGTACGAGCAGTACTTC. Translated: CASSLTLEGYEQYF.